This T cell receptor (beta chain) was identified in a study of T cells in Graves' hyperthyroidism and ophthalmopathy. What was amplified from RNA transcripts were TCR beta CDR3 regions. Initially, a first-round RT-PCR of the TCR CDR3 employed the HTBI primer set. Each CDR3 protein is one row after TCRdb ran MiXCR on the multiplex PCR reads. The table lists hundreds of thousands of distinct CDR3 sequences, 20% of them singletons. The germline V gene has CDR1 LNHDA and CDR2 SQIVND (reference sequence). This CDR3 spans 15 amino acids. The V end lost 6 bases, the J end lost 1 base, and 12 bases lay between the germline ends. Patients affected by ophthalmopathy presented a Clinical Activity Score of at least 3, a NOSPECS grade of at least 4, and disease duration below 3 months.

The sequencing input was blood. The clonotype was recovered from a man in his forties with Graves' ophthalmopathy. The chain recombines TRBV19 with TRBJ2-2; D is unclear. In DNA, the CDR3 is TGTGCCAGTAGGTTAGAACATCAGAACACCGGGGAGCTGTTTTTT. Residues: CASRLEHQNTGELFF.